A single sample gave rise to the 11 T cell receptor beta chains below, sequenced in a study of blood T cell repertoires in COVID-19. Sequencing was performed with immunoSEQ multiplex PCR; in TCRdb, only in-frame clones are kept and a portion is missing. The table has roughly 200,000 clones, around 86% seen once; the top ten hold roughly 6.7%. Sequenced input: peripheral blood. The receptors were gathered from a man aged 35-49 years with acute or convalescent COVID-19.

The chain is built from TRBV25-1 and TRBJ2-3; the D gene is possibly TRBD2 (5 bases). The CDR3 covers 15 residues. With 4 bases removed from V and 2 bases from J, the gap between germline ends came to 13 bases. Looked up from germline, CDR1 is MGHDK and CDR2 is SYGVNS. CDR3 nucleotide sequence: TGTGCCAGCAGTGGGTTGTCTAGCTTCACAGATACGCAGTATTTT. This encodes CASSGLSSFTDTQYF.

CDR3 sequence (DNA): TGTGCCAGCACTACATTACAGGGGGTCGCTAATGAAAAACTGTTTTTT. This encodes CASTTLQGVANEKLFF. The genes are TRBV7-9 and TRBJ1-4; TRBD1 matches at 8 bases. CDR3 length equals 16 residues. The junction had 10 bases not matched to a gene; V was cut back by 7 bases and J by 3 bases. Per germline, CDR1 SEHNR and CDR2 FQNEAQ (reference sequence).

A remark on this clone: Mismatch with germline at one junction end may stem from a read error. The chain uses TRBV30 and TRBJ1-2; the D gene is possibly TRBD1 (5 bases). Germline CDR1 and CDR2: GTSNPN and SVGIG (reference sequence). The CDR3 totals 13 residues. For the CDR3, the DNA is TGTGCCCGGAGGGACTCCAGCGGACATGGCTACACCTTC. This gives the protein CARRDSSGHGYTF.

CDR3 sequence reads: CATSDSRGRGTEAFF. CDR3 DNA: TGTGCCACCAGTGATTCCAGGGGGCGCGGGACTGAAGCTTTCTTT. The V and J genes are TRBV24-1 and TRBJ1-1; 8 bases agree with TRBD1. This CDR3 region has 15 residues. The germline gives CDR1 KGHDR, CDR2 SFDVKD. V lost 2 bases to trimming and J lost 5 bases; unmatched junction nucleotides: 6.

This chain links TRBV6-2 or TRBV6-3 with TRBJ1-6, with D maybe TRBD1 (5 bases). The CDR3 is 14 residues long. Per the germline V gene, CDR1 is MNHEY and CDR2 is SVGEGT. V lost 5 bases to trimming and J lost 10 bases, with 15 bases between them. The DNA of the CDR3 is TGTGCCAGCAGTAACCAGGGTCGAAACTCACCCCTCCACTTT. It is translated as CASSNQGRNSPLHF.

The CDR3 coding sequence is TGTGCCTGGAGTCCGGGGGGGCGGAATACGCAGTATTTT. The encoded protein is CAWSPGGRNTQYF. The chain uses TRBV30 and TRBJ2-3, with 8 bases lining up with TRBD2. Germline CDR1 reads GTSNPN; CDR2 reads SVGIG (reference sequence). The CDR3 loop spans 13 amino acids. V trimming: 2 bases; J trimming: 7 bases; junction bases outside the gene matches: 5.

The rearrangement uses TRBV7-9 and TRBJ2-3; TRBD2 aligns across 8 bases. V shed 4 bases, J shed 5 bases, and the junction held 11 bases outside the gene matches. The CDR3 runs 16 residues. Germline-derived CDR1 and CDR2 are SEHNR and FQNEAQ (reference sequence). The CDR3 reads CASSSLLAEAQDTQYF. The CDR3 DNA is TGTGCCAGCAGCTCCTTACTAGCGGAGGCTCAAGATACGCAGTATTTT.

V and J are TRBV5-1 and TRBJ2-6; no clear D gene. Trimming stripped 0 bases from V and 2 bases from J, with 6 bases between. CDR1 SGHRS and CDR2 YFSETQ come from the germline V gene. This CDR3 has 15 amino acids. CDR3 in amino acids: CASSLAAAGANVLTF. The DNA for the CDR3 is TGCGCCAGCAGCTTGGCTGCAGCTGGGGCCAACGTCCTGACTTTC.

The chain joins TRBV5-1 to TRBJ2-4; tentatively, D is TRBD1 (6 bases). The CDR3 runs 14 residues. Germline CDR1 and CDR2: SGHRS and YFSETQ. The V gene lost 0 bases and the J gene lost 6 bases, with 10 bases spanning the gap. The CDR3 region has the DNA TGCGCCAGCAGCTTGGAAGGGGGTGTAAACATTCAGTACTTC. Amino acid sequence: CASSLEGGVNIQYF.

The chain is built from TRBV6-5 and TRBJ1-5; weak D call: TRBD1 (6 bases). Trimming stripped 6 bases from V and 4 bases from J, with 16 bases between. CDR1 and CDR2 from the germline V gene are MNHEY and SVGAGI. The CDR3 length is 15 residues. The CDR3 sequence: CASRTTGQGNQPQHF. CDR3 DNA sequence: TGTGCCAGCAGAACTACAGGGCAAGGAAATCAGCCCCAGCATTTT.

Concerning this clone: Sequence at one end of the junction differs from germline and may be a read error. The chain links TRBV4-2 to TRBJ1-1, with unresolved D. Germline V lookup: CDR1 LGHNA, CDR2 YNFKEQ. The CDR3 is 11 residues long. CDR3 region: CASSQDSLQLF. The CDR3 bases are TGTGCCAGCAGCCAAGATTCGCTACAGCTCTTT.